The TCR beta chain described here comes from a study of shared clonotypes between healthy human individuals. General observations from the study: Only blood samples were collected, and tissue repertoires likely differ.

The study drew its donors from healthy HIV-negative adults without recent acute infections or vaccinations. Adult Caucasians living in Nashville, Tennessee made up all of the donors. Every subset had its genomic DNA shared out evenly among several immunoSEQ plates. Sequencing was performed with immunoSEQ multiplex PCR; in TCRdb, only in-frame clones are kept and a portion is missing. The top ten clones hold roughly an eighth of a sample with fewer than 500,000 clones, over 60% of them seen once. As for this clone: What it binds is unknown.

Per germline, CDR1 SGHVS and CDR2 FNYEAQ. This CDR3 region has 14 residues. The receptor comes from a woman aged 40 to 50 in good health. Some clones in this sample may be carry-over from other donors' samples. The sequencing sample was made of PBMCs. This chain connects TRBV7-6 to TRBJ2-5; 9 positions match TRBD1. The DNA end lines up better with TRBJ2-7; the J call may be wrong. CDR3 bases: TGTGCCAGCAGCTCATGGGACAGGGTTAACGAGCAGTACTTC. Amino acid sequence: CASSSWDRVNEQYF.